A single sample gave rise to the 27 T cell receptor beta chains below, sequenced in a study of blood T cell repertoires in COVID-19. Using immunoSEQ multiplex PCR, the repertoire was profiled, and TCRdb retains in-frame clones only, with some absent. The data hold 200,000 to 250,000 clones, with around 83% observed a single time. The specimen was peripheral blood. These receptors all stem from a woman aged 50 to 60 with acute or convalescent COVID-19.

V gene TRBV2 combines with J gene TRBJ1-1; D is perhaps TRBD1 (5 bases). Trimming removed 6 bases from V and 0 bases from J, with 11 bases in between. CDR1 is SNHLY and CDR2 is FYNNEI in the germline V gene. The CDR3 spans 14 residues. Written as DNA, the CDR3 is TGTGCCAGCAGAGTCAGGGCGTTGAACACTGAAGCTTTCTTT. As protein: CASRVRALNTEAFF.

The chain employs TRBV29-1 and TRBJ2-2; 7 positions agree with TRBD2. The CDR3 has 15 residues. Germline CDR1 is SQVTM and CDR2 is ANQGSEA. V dropped 5 bases and J dropped 1; count of bases not matched to a gene: 7. The CDR3 is CSVTTASGNTGELFF. DNA of the CDR3: TGCAGCGTTACCACGGCTAGCGGGAACACCGGGGAGCTGTTTTTT.

The chain recombines TRBV30 with TRBJ2-3; TRBD1 is a possible D gene (5 bases). Germline CDR1 and CDR2: GTSNPN and SVGIG (reference sequence). V shed 0 bases and J shed 4 bases, with 14 bases lying between them. The CDR3 runs 15 residues. CDR3 DNA: TGTGCCTGGAGTGTCTCGGGCAGGGAAGCAGATACGCAGTATTTT. Its translation: CAWSVSGREADTQYF.

The sample holds a few counts of this clone. This CDR3 reads CASSLGPQVREQYF. The CDR3 bases are TGTGCCAGCAGCTTAGGCCCACAGGTACGAGAGCAGTACTTC. This chain connects TRBV7-8 to TRBJ2-7, with D possibly matching TRBD1 (5 bases). The germline CDR1 and CDR2 sequences are SGHVS and FQNEAQ. There are 14 residues in the CDR3. Trimming pared 1 base from V and 7 bases from J, leaving 14 bases between.

A single count supports this clone. One end of the junction is discordant with germline, which a read error may explain. The chain joins TRBV18 to TRBJ2-6, with D possibly TRBD1 on 6 matching bases. Germline CDR1 is KGHSH and CDR2 is LQKENI. CDR3 length: 20 amino acids. This chain's CDR3 is CASSPLILAEGVSGANVLTF. The DNA of the CDR3 is TGTGCCAGCTCGCCACTCATTCTGGCAGAGGGGGTCTCTGGGGCCAACGTCCTGACTTTC.

This chain uses TRBV15 with TRBJ2-5, with 9 bases identical to TRBD2. CDR3 size: 16 residues. Looked up from germline, CDR1 is LNHNV and CDR2 is YYDKDF (reference sequence). With 1 base clipped from V and 0 bases from J, the junction kept 3 bases outside the gene matches. This chain's CDR3 is CATSRATSGYQETQYF. CDR3 sequence (DNA): TGTGCCACCAGCAGAGCGACTAGCGGATACCAAGAGACCCAGTACTTC. The full variable domain, in which reference TRBV15 and TRBJ2-5 provide the parts outside the CDR3, is DAMVIQNPRYQVTQFGKPVTLSCSQTLNHNVMYWYQQKSSQAPKLLFHYYDKDFNNEADTPDNFQSRRPNTSFCFLDIRSPGLGDTAMYLCATSRATSGYQETQYFGPGTRLLVL.

This chain uses TRBV29-1 with TRBJ2-1; TRBD1 matches 8 bases. The CDR3 runs 14 residues. V dropped 3 bases and J dropped 5; count of bases not matched to a gene: 6. CDR1 SQVTM and CDR2 ANQGSEA come from the germline V gene. CDR3 in amino acids: CSVESQGGDNEQFF. In DNA, the CDR3 is TGCAGCGTTGAGTCACAGGGGGGAGACAATGAGCAGTTCTTC.

The gene calls are TRBV25-1 and TRBJ2-1; possibly TRBD2 for D (6 bases). Germline V gene data show CDR1 as MGHDK and CDR2 as SYGVNS. This CDR3 comprises 17 residues. Between the trimmed V and J ends, which lost 2 bases and 0 bases, there was a span of 14 bases. CDR3 residues: CASSEEWDLSSYNEQFF. The CDR3 coding sequence is TGTGCCAGCAGTGAAGAGTGGGACTTAAGCTCCTACAATGAGCAGTTCTTC.

V gene TRBV6-2 or TRBV6-3 combines with J gene TRBJ1-1, with a tentative D call TRBD1 (6 bases). This CDR3 has 14 amino acids. Germline CDR1 reads MNHEY; CDR2 reads SVGEGT. V gave up 2 bases and J gave up 1 base, with 8 bases separating them. The CDR3 reads CASSYVGGNTEAFF. The CDR3 coding sequence is TGTGCCAGCAGTTACGTAGGGGGGAACACTGAAGCTTTCTTT.

V gene TRBV19 combines with J gene TRBJ1-2; TRBD1 is a possible D gene (5 bases). Trimming pared 0 bases from V and 8 bases from J, leaving 16 bases between. From germline, CDR1 is LNHDA and CDR2 SQIVND (reference sequence). The CDR3 runs 15 residues. This CDR3 is CASSIDSSGDEGYTF. In DNA, the CDR3 is TGTGCCAGTAGTATAGATTCTTCGGGGGATGAGGGCTACACCTTC.

This clone was seen a few times. The rearrangement joins TRBV10-3 to TRBJ1-2; D is ambiguous. This CDR3 has 13 residues. Between the trimmed V and J ends, which lost 2 bases and 5 bases, there was a span of 9 bases. In germline, CDR1 is ENHRY, CDR2 SYGVKD. DNA for the CDR3: TGTGCCATCAGTGAGGCAGGATTGTATGGCTACACCTTC. Amino acids: CAISEAGLYGYTF.

The genes are TRBV7-3 and TRBJ2-2; no clear D gene. The CDR3 sequence is 14 residues long. CDR1 is SGHTA, CDR2 FQGTGA, per germline. Deletions cut 3 bases from V and 4 bases from J, with 9 bases between. CDR3 sequence (DNA): TGTGCCAGCAGCTTTAGTAGCCTCACCGGGGAGCTGTTTTTT. Translation: CASSFSSLTGELFF.

The genes are TRBV27 and TRBJ1-2, with D maybe TRBD1 (5 bases). The ends were cut back, 6 bases at V and 6 bases at J, with 17 bases in the middle. The CDR3 extends over 14 amino acids. Germline-derived CDR1 and CDR2 are MNHEY and SMNVEV (reference sequence). The CDR3, as DNA: TGTGCCAGCAGGGAAAGTGGGGGGGTGGATGGCTACACCTTC. It specifies CASRESGGVDGYTF.

V usage is TRBV4-1 and J usage is TRBJ1-2, with 9 bases that match TRBD1. J was trimmed by 8 bases and V by 3 bases; bases with no gene match: 4. CDR1 MGHRA and CDR2 YSYEKL come from the germline V gene. This CDR3 comprises 13 residues. The CDR3, as DNA: TGCGCCAGCAGCCACCTACAGGGGGCGGGCTACACCTTC. This sequence encodes CASSHLQGAGYTF.

The chain couples TRBV7-6 to TRBJ1-4, with D unresolved. This CDR3 is 14 amino acids long. Germline CDR1 and CDR2: SGHVS and FNYEAQ. The germline V and J ends were trimmed by 5 bases and 8 bases, with 15 bases remaining between them. Here the CDR3 reads CASSRTPAEEKLFF. The CDR3 bases are TGTGCCAGCAGCCGAACCCCGGCGGAAGAAAAACTGTTTTTT.

V usage is TRBV19 and J usage is TRBJ1-6; 11 bases align to TRBD1. J gave up 15 bases and V 5 bases, and 6 bases lay outside the gene matches. This CDR3 spans 13 amino acids. Germline V CDR1 and CDR2: LNHDA, SQIVND (reference sequence). The CDR3 loop is CASSAGTGGFLHF. In DNA form, the CDR3 reads TGTGCCAGTAGTGCCGGGACAGGGGGTTTCCTCCACTTT.

The chain links TRBV11-2 to TRBJ1-3, with D unclear. CDR1 SGHAT and CDR2 FQNNGV come from the germline V gene. This CDR3 is built from 14 residues. The ends were cut back, 0 bases at V and 2 bases at J, with 5 bases in the middle. The CDR3 loop is CASSLDRPGNTIYF. The CDR3 DNA follows: TGTGCCAGCAGCTTAGACAGGCCTGGAAACACCATATATTTT.

The J gene is TRBJ2-1, the V gene TRBV27; possible D gene TRBD1, 5 bases. CDR1 and CDR2 from the germline V gene are MNHEY and SMNVEV (reference sequence). The germline V and J ends were trimmed by 6 bases and 2 bases, with 11 bases remaining between them. The CDR3 is made up of 14 amino acids. The CDR3 DNA reads TGTGCCAGCAGCCTGCTAGGGGCCTACAATGAGCAGTTCTTC. It yields the protein CASSLLGAYNEQFF.

The DNA of the CDR3 is TGTGCCAGTGCCGGGAGCTCTGGAAACACCATATATTTT. Translated: CASAGSSGNTIYF. V usage is TRBV19 and J usage is TRBJ1-3, with D unclear. Germline V gives CDR1 LNHDA, CDR2 SQIVND (reference sequence). The CDR3 contains 13 residues. Trimming took 8 bases from V and 0 from J, leaving 8 bases between them.

The chain carries TRBV5-1 and TRBJ1-1; TRBD1 might be the D (5 bases). The length of the CDR3 is 13 residues. Looked up from germline, CDR1 is SGHRS and CDR2 is YFSETQ. V was pared by 0 bases and J by 6 bases, with 9 bases between. The CDR3 DNA reads TGCGCCAGCAGCTTGGTCGGGGGGTCTGAAGCTTTCTTT. Translated: CASSLVGGSEAFF.

V gene TRBV25-1 combines with J gene TRBJ2-1, with D hard to call. Trimming shortened V by 5 bases and J by 3 bases, and 14 bases separated the two germline ends. The CDR3 loop spans 15 amino acids. Germline lookup yields CDR1 MGHDK and CDR2 SYGVNS. CDR3 sequence reads: CASSRRASYYNEQFF. The CDR3 DNA is TGTGCCAGCAGTCGTAGAGCCTCCTACTACAATGAGCAGTTCTTC.

This chain joins TRBV5-1 and TRBJ1-1, with a weak D call TRBD1 (5 bases). This CDR3 contains 16 residues. Germline V gene lookup returns CDR1 SGHRS and CDR2 YFSETQ. The ends were cut back, 4 bases at V and 2 bases at J, with 18 bases in the middle. The CDR3 protein is CASSLLVGRTNTEAFF. The DNA of the CDR3 is TGCGCCAGCAGCCTCCTGGTGGGGAGGACAAACACTGAAGCTTTCTTT.

The chain combines TRBV7-2 with TRBJ1-2; unclear D gene. CDR1 SGHTA and CDR2 FQGNSA come from the germline V gene. Trimming removed 5 bases from V and 0 bases from J, with 16 bases in between. The CDR3 totals 16 residues. The CDR3 protein is CASSQRRSPANYGYTF. The CDR3 coding sequence is TGTGCCAGCAGCCAAAGACGGAGCCCAGCTAACTATGGCTACACCTTC.

This chain uses TRBV28 with TRBJ1-1, with D possibly being TRBD1 (6 bases). V was cut by 6 bases and J by 2 bases, with 16 bases left in between. This CDR3 is built from 15 residues. Germline values: CDR1 MDHEN, CDR2 SYDVKM. CDR3 residues: CASSTVQGFNTEAFF. CDR3 DNA sequence: TGTGCCAGCAGCACAGTGCAGGGGTTCAACACTGAAGCTTTCTTT.

The chain carries TRBV5-6 and TRBJ1-1; D might be TRBD1 (5 bases). The CDR3 is 15 residues long. Germline V gene lookup returns CDR1 SGHDT and CDR2 YYEEEE. V lost 5 bases and J 1 base, leaving 15 bases between the germline ends. This CDR3 is CASRLAGLGNTEAFF. In DNA form, the CDR3 reads TGTGCCAGCAGACTGGCAGGGTTGGGGAACACTGAAGCTTTCTTT.

V gene TRBV7-2 combines with J gene TRBJ2-7; D may be TRBD1 (6 bases). The V end was cut by 5 bases, the J end by 3 bases, with 17 bases between. The CDR3 has 15 amino acids. From germline, CDR1 is SGHTA and CDR2 FQGNSA. CDR3 nucleotide sequence: TGTGCCAGCAGCCCTCGGGACACGGTTGACTACGAGCAGTACTTC. It specifies CASSPRDTVDYEQYF.

The count of this clone is one. The chain combines TRBV5-1 with TRBJ1-4; 10 nucleotides match TRBD1. Losses at the gene ends were 3 bases for V and 7 bases for J; bases not matched to a gene: 3. The germline V gene encodes CDR1 SGHRS and CDR2 YFSETQ. This CDR3 has 14 amino acids. CDR3 DNA: TGCGCCAGCAGCTCGGGACAGGGGAGTGAAAAACTGTTTTTT. It specifies CASSSGQGSEKLFF. Drawing the rest from reference TRBV5-1 and TRBJ1-4, the complete variable domain is KAGVTQTPRYLIKTRGQQVTLSCSPISGHRSVSWYQQTPGQGLQFLFEYFSETQRNKGNFPGRFSGRQFSNSRSEMNVSTLELGDSALYLCASSSGQGSEKLFFGSGTQLSVL.